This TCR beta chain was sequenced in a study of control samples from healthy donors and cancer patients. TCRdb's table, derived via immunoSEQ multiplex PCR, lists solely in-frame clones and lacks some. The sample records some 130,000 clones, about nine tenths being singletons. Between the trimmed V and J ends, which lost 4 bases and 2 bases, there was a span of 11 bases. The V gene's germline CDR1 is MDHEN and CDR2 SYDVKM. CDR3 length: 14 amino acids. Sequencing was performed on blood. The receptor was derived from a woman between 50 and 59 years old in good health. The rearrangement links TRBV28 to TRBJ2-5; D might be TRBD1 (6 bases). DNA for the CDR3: TGTGCCAGCAGTTCGGGACATTTGCAAGAGACCCAGTACTTC. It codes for CASSSGHLQETQYF.